One TCR beta chain is described in this entry. This specimen belongs to a study of T cell changes during pregnancy in multiple sclerosis. Data came from immunoSEQ multiplex PCR; TCRdb stores just in-frame clones and leaves some out. The table includes approximately 85,000 clones, roughly 92% detected once. Material: peripheral blood, obtained in the first trimester of pregnancy. The origin of this receptor is a female donor with multiple sclerosis, enrolled in a pregnancy study.

The CDR3 sequence: CASSSRRGANTGELFF. For the CDR3, the DNA is TGTGCCAGCAGCTCCCGTCGGGGTGCCAACACCGGGGAGCTGTTTTTT. J is TRBJ2-2 and V is TRBV5-6; D might be TRBD2 (5 bases). The CDR3 has 16 residues. V dropped 3 bases and J dropped 2 bases, with 14 bases sitting between them. CDR1 is SGHDT and CDR2 is YYEEEE in the germline V gene. The full variable domain, with the rest looked up from reference TRBV5-6 and TRBJ2-2, is DAGVTQSPTHLIKTRGQQVTLRCSPKSGHDTVSWYQQALGQGPQFIFQYYEEEERQRGNFPDRFSGHQFPNYSSELNVNALLLGDSALYLCASSSRRGANTGELFFGEGSRLTVL.